This T cell receptor (beta chain) was recorded in a study of cytomegalovirus exposure and HLA in healthy donors (dated 2017 in TCRdb). Turning to the overall study: In an earlier analysis of about 560 of the donors, 276 Gb of sequence data and about 110 million unique TCR beta sequences from about 180 million T cells were reported. An early release that covered roughly 600 HLA-typed donors contained 250 to 350 gigabases of sequencing data and tens of millions of unique TCR sequences. Of the 350 to 450 genotyped donors, roughly 85% fell in the genetic ancestry cluster associated with self-reported Caucasian donors. The study aimed to test whether cataloging public T cell receptors could reveal signatures of past pathogen exposure. The T cell repertoires of some 670 subjects were profiled by immunosequencing and related to cytomegalovirus serostatus. Besides the first cohort of some 670 subjects, a separate validation cohort made up of 95 to 150 different subjects was used. The study combined high-throughput TCR immunosequencing, statistical association of individual TCRs with disease status, and machine learning to predict cytomegalovirus infection status. A later analysis re-examined previously published TCR beta repertoires from just over 650 donors and added high-resolution HLA genotyping to investigate patterns of TCR occurrence. Rather than drawing on any new phenotypic data, the later analysis identified candidate immune exposures from TCR beta sequences and the way those sequences occurred across donors. In an earlier analysis of a few hundred of the donors, high-throughput TCR beta sequencing was used to judge whether each TCR beta V gene segment behaved as functional or pseudogenic. Donor age, sex, ethnicity and CMV serostatus were compiled alongside the repertoire data. A later genetic analysis took genome-wide SNP genotypes for about 55% of the 666 donors and used that subset as a discovery cohort. Every repertoire in the discovery cohort had been generated on one and the same sequencing platform. Both class I and class II loci were covered by HLA typing, at four-digit resolution. Typing coverage varied by locus: roughly 620-640 donors for A, B, C, DRB1 and DQB1; about 520 for DQA1; more than 600 for DPA1; some 470 for DPB1. Several DR-DQ haplotypes were handled as single units for association and clustering because linkage in the cohort was strong. On average, 235,054 unique TCR beta nucleotide sequences were sequenced per donor among a few hundred genotyped donors of the cohort, with 15% to 20% of those sequences being non-productive.

Library preparation used the immunoSEQ multiplex PCR assay. For the multiplex PCR, a mixture combining 60 forward primers for TCR Vbeta segments and 13 reverse primers for TCR Jbeta segments was used. A multiplex PCR assay on genomic DNA amplified the CDR3 region of rearranged TCR beta genes. The Illumina HiSeq System was used to sequence the amplified TCR beta libraries as 87-base-pair reads. The authors' analysis ran thus. A later analysis tallied 75 million to 95 million unique TCR beta chains across the 666 repertoires, and roughly 11 million of those chains were shared by two or more donors. Raw reads were error-corrected and collapsed into unique sequences by a nearest-neighbor algorithm in which closely related sequences were merged to remove PCR and sequencing errors. To assign V, D and J gene segments, CDR3 sequences were aligned to IMGT reference sequences. For a sequence to be retained, a match of at least six nucleotides to both a V gene segment and a J gene segment was required. Rearrangements were classified as productive when the CDR3 lacked stop codons and remained in frame with V and J, and all other rearrangements were classified as non-productive. Following IMGT convention, CDR3 was defined as the stretch from the second conserved V-encoded cysteine up to the conserved J-encoded phenylalanine. The earlier analysis of about 590 of the donors excluded sequences that lacked an unambiguous match to a single V gene segment. An earlier analysis of approximately 590 of the donors classified V segments as functional when productive rearrangements were above 56.7% and as segregating when the standard deviation between donors was above 5%. To diagnose cytomegalovirus status from the catalog of TCR beta chain sequences, a statistical classification framework was built. V and J gene assignment, in a later analysis, came from comparing TCR nucleotide sequences with IMGT/GENE-DB human TR gene sequences. In a later analysis, CDR3 sequences and most-parsimonious VDJ recombination scenarios were assigned using the TCRdist pipeline. In a later analysis, each TCR beta chain was defined by its CDR3 amino acid sequence together with its V-gene family, and reads without a unique V-gene family were excluded. As a way to deal with suspected cross-contamination and a sequencing artifact, a later analysis dropped 640 or so nucleotide sequences that were highly shared and had low generation probability. A later analysis calculated a clonal expansion index for each public chain from normalized within-repertoire ranks of inferred template counts. In a later analysis, generation probabilities were computed using a VDJ recombination model fitted to out-of-frame rearrangements, and the results were checked against IGoR. In a later analysis, hypergeometric tests were used to score TCR-TCR, TCR-HLA and TCR-CMV co-occurrence, with a repertoire-size bias correction applied to TCR pairs. To estimate false discovery rates, a later analysis permuted the HLA or CMV assignments 20 times. A later analysis grouped co-occurring TCRs with DBSCAN, adding TCRdist sequence similarity when clustering within HLA-allele-positive subsets. Repertoires with fewer than 30,000 or more than 120,000 public chains were left out of co-occurrence clustering, as were a handful of repertoires with anomalous nucleotide sharing. As stored in TCRdb, this immuneACCESS dataset retains in-frame rearrangements with V and J assigned. A fraction of the clones does not appear; measured against another copy, unresolved V genes explain less than half of the discrepancy, and the remainder lacks a known reason. V and J calls and clone size come straight from that table; D and trimming were deduced from the DNA. Across this sample there are about 100,000 clones, with 70% to 85% seen only once. In total, the top ten clones hold 0.9% to 1.5% of the sample.

The germline V gene gives CDR1 as MNHEY and CDR2 as SVGAGI. Relative to germline, V is missing 2 bases and J is missing 3 bases, with 3 bases of the junction outside any gene match. Measured from the cysteine to the phenylalanine, the CDR3 is 14 residues long. The CDR3 DNA has 42 bases and is translated from base 1. Here is what the overall study found, with its caveats: A later analysis found that HLA-associated TCR beta chains were more clonally expanded and had lower generation probabilities than equally common non-associated chains. When HLA alleles, especially DR and DQ, strongly co-occurred, TCR associations were difficult to assign to individual alleles. The presence/absence analyses assumed that sequencing depth was roughly uniform across donors, and that assumption may not be true. The classifier was reported to diagnose cytomegalovirus status with high specificity and sensitivity in both the original and validation cohorts. While some public TCRs were present in many individuals, most TCR sequences turned up only very rarely across donors. Because the 87-base-pair reads could not distinguish some IMGT-functional V segments, including TRBV6-2 and TRBV6-3, those segments were excluded. About 17 rarely observed V segments, including chromosome 9 orphons, were excluded from the earlier analysis of about 600 of the donors because counts were too low. Linkage disequilibrium might explain the correlated functional status among segregating V segments, but an unknown experimental factor could not be ruled out. Immune exposure information for the cohort was limited to CMV serostatus. Most CMV-associated TCR beta chains appeared to be HLA-restricted in a later analysis, and the HLA associations seemed to be driven largely by CMV exposure. In an earlier analysis of approximately 600 of the donors, most TCR beta V segments were observed in productive rearrangements about 87% or about 30% of the time, broadly matching IMGT annotations. Because HLA typing was unavailable for some donors at each locus, only the typed subset was used in association tests. A cluster of highly shared sequence variants was judged likely to be a technical artifact of the sequencing pipeline. A later genetic analysis reported fewer N-insertions in productive TCRs among donors in an Asian-associated ancestry cluster than the roughly 700-donor mean. In vitro tests confirmed that three of the cytomegalovirus-associated TCR beta chains recognize cytomegalovirus antigens. The study listed 150 to 200 TCR beta chains as associated with cytomegalovirus. A later genetic analysis associated a missense DCLRE1C variant with V-gene and J-gene trimming of TCR beta chains, and an independent cohort replicated the association. Several of the top co-occurrence clusters appeared to be linked to parvovirus B19, influenza, CMV and Epstein-Barr virus, according to a later analysis. A later analysis associated around 16,000 TCR beta sequences with specific HLA alleles at a false discovery rate of 0.05. This cohort had only TCR beta chains sequenced, and the lack of alpha or paired-chain data limited which features could be detected. A further reported finding was that TCR beta sequences accurately predicted the HLA-A and HLA-B alleles for most subjects in the first cohort. It was suggested by the authors that the approach could potentially be generalized to other disease states and immunological phenotypes. According to a later analysis, TCR association rates differed among HLA loci, with DRB1 alleles showing the most associated TCRs and HLA-C alleles showing the fewest.

The cohort comprised approximately 700 healthy bone marrow donors. Cohort members were all nominally healthy when sampled, although unrecorded immune exposures were likely present. The donor tested CMV seronegative, placing the donor among the 350 to 400 seronegative members of the cohort. A peripheral blood sample was collected from each donor, and TCR beta sequencing was performed on peripheral blood mononuclear cells. Genomic DNA extraction from the blood cell samples was performed with the Qiagen DNeasy Blood Extraction Kit. Points on this clone: Its antigen is still unknown. No much larger clone exists at a distance of one base, and base qualities are not known.

Here the chain combines TRBV6-5 and TRBJ2-7, and 8 junctional nucleotides match TRBD1. This sequence was found in a woman under 30 in good health and CMV-seronegative. The sample comprised PBMCs. The sequence in DNA is TGTGCCAGCAGTTACGGACAGGGCAGCTACGAGCAGTACTTC. This encodes CASSYGQGSYEQYF.